These T cell receptor beta chains were read from a single sample in a study of control samples from healthy donors and cancer patients. Clones were read by immunoSEQ multiplex PCR, and TCRdb kept only the in-frame ones, dropping some. The sample lists roughly 50,000 clones; almost 96% were seen once. Sequencing was done on a sample of blood. The receptors derive from a woman aged 25-40 years in good health. The CDR3 runs from the conserved cysteine through the conserved F or W. Each record gives: V gene, CDR3 length, CDR3 protein.

V gene: TRBV15; CDR3 length: 15; CDR3 protein: CATSRAGRAYNEQFF
V gene: TRBV29-1; CDR3 length: 11; CDR3 protein: CSVTMNTEAFF
V gene: TRBV6-1; CDR3 length: 14; CDR3 protein: CASSESSGNGEQYF
V gene: TRBV6-5; CDR3 length: 15; CDR3 protein: CASTEWQGRGNTIYF
V gene: TRBV29-1; CDR3 length: 13; CDR3 protein: CSAPGRSNEKLFF
V gene: TRBV20-1; CDR3 length: 11; CDR3 protein: CSASTSYGYTF
V gene: TRBV6-5; CDR3 length: 15; CDR3 protein: CASSYSGQGTDTQYF
V gene: TRBV4-2; CDR3 length: 12; CDR3 protein: CASSQSNQPQHF
V gene: TRBV28; CDR3 length: 13; CDR3 protein: CASGGGASYEQYF
V gene: TRBV6-2/TRBV6-3; CDR3 length: 16; CDR3 protein: CASSYVLKPGTGELFF
V gene: TRBV6-5; CDR3 length: 13; CDR3 protein: CASSSQQGEKLFF
V gene: TRBV19; CDR3 length: 15; CDR3 protein: CASSIQGAQNTEAFF
V gene: TRBV29-1; CDR3 length: 12; CDR3 protein: CSETTGTDTQYF
V gene: TRBV7-9; CDR3 length: 14; CDR3 protein: CASSPVAGANVLTF
V gene: TRBV29-1; CDR3 length: 16; CDR3 protein: CSVVSEREGLVGELFF
V gene: TRBV7-9; CDR3 length: 17; CDR3 protein: CASSRMGSGTGIEEQYF
V gene: TRBV28; CDR3 length: 14; CDR3 protein: CASRQSTTSYEQYF
V gene: TRBV5-1; CDR3 length: 15; CDR3 protein: CASTLAGVGNNEQFF
V gene: TRBV7-2; CDR3 length: 13; CDR3 protein: CASSYDRVQPQHF
V gene: TRBV19; CDR3 length: 13; CDR3 protein: CASSWTGTYEQYF
V gene: TRBV12-2; CDR3 length: 14; CDR3 protein: CASRFACSYNEQFF